Presented here are 27 T cell receptor beta chains from one specimen sequenced in a study of blood T cell repertoires in COVID-19. The table came from immunoSEQ multiplex PCR; TCRdb's copy has only in-frame clones and leaves some out. The sample yields 75,000 to 95,000 clones, 75% to 90% seen once. Sequences were obtained from peripheral blood. The receptors were sampled from a woman in her thirties or forties with active or convalescent COVID-19.

The chain carries TRBV7-6 and TRBJ1-1; D remains unclear. Germline V lookup: CDR1 SGHVS, CDR2 FNYEAQ. The CDR3 is made up of 15 amino acids. The V end lost 3 bases, the J end lost 8 bases, and 19 bases lay between the germline ends. The CDR3 region is CASSFEGSHFSEAFF. The CDR3 DNA reads as TGTGCCAGCAGCTTCGAGGGCAGCCATTTCTCGGAAGCTTTCTTT.

The chain has TRBV18 and TRBJ2-3; 9 nucleotides align to TRBD2. The germline V gene encodes CDR1 KGHSH and CDR2 LQKENI. Trimming at V came to 4 bases and at J to 3 bases, leaving 11 bases not matched to a gene. The CDR3 sequence is 17 residues long. The CDR3 sequence is CASSRPAGGPRTDTQYF. The CDR3 DNA reads TGTGCCAGCTCACGACCGGCGGGAGGGCCGAGGACAGATACGCAGTATTTT.

The chain has TRBV5-1 and TRBJ1-3; D is undetermined. In germline, CDR1 is SGHRS, CDR2 YFSETQ. CDR3 length: 15 residues. Trimming took off 0 bases at V and 0 bases at J, with 7 bases between the two ends. DNA for the CDR3: TGCGCCAGCAGCTTGGCCCCAGTCTCTGGAAACACCATATATTTT. It translates to CASSLAPVSGNTIYF.

The V gene is TRBV18, the J gene TRBJ2-1, with 8 bases aligning to TRBD2. The CDR3 contains 15 residues. V lost 3 bases, J lost 6 bases, and 7 bases stayed unmatched. Germline CDR1 is KGHSH and CDR2 is LQKENI. This CDR3 is CASSPEIAGTNEQFF. CDR3 nucleotide sequence: TGTGCCAGCTCACCGGAGATAGCGGGGACCAATGAGCAGTTCTTC.

V gene TRBV5-1 combines with J gene TRBJ2-5, with 10 bases fitting TRBD1. This CDR3 spans 16 amino acids. Germline assignment: CDR1 SGHRS and CDR2 YFSETQ. V was pared by 0 bases and J by 1 base, with 3 bases of the junction left unmatched. In DNA, the CDR3 is TGCGCCAGCAGCTTGGGTGGACAGGGGGGCCAAGAGACCCAGTACTTC. Amino acid sequence: CASSLGGQGGQETQYF.

The chain links TRBV3-1 (or the pseudogene TRBV3-2) to TRBJ2-2, with D possibly matching TRBD1 (5 bases). The CDR3 extends over 14 amino acids. Germline V lookup: CDR1 LGHDT, CDR2 YNNKEL (reference sequence). V lost 3 bases, J lost 1 base, and 6 bases lay in between. The CDR3 loop reads CASSQGRNTGELFF. The CDR3 coding sequence is TGTGCCAGCAGCCAGGGGCGGAACACCGGGGAGCTGTTTTTT.

J is TRBJ1-3 and V is TRBV21-1. TRBV21-1 constitutes a pseudogene. This CDR3 is 14 amino acids long. The CDR3 loop reads CASSKGSVENTIYF. The CDR3 bases are TGTGCCAGCAGCAAAGGGAGTGTGGAAAACACCATATATTTT.

V gene TRBV28 combines with J gene TRBJ1-4; 7 nucleotides align to TRBD1. Germline V gives CDR1 MDHEN, CDR2 SYDVKM. CDR3 length equals 15 residues. V gave up 5 bases and J gave up 5 bases; unmatched junction bases: 8. The CDR3: CASSPASGGNEKLFF. The CDR3 region has the DNA TGTGCCAGCAGTCCGGCCTCAGGGGGAAATGAAAAACTGTTTTTT.

For the CDR3, the DNA is TGCGCCAGCAGCCAAGGGGGACAGGGCACAGATACGCAGTATTTT. As protein: CASSQGGQGTDTQYF. This chain uses TRBV4-3 with TRBJ2-3; the match to TRBD1 covers 8 bases. Unmatched junction bases numbered 1, after V lost 1 base and J lost 1 base. The CDR3 spans 15 residues. Germline V CDR1 and CDR2: LGHNA, YSLEER.

This chain joins TRBV5-4 and TRBJ2-7, with a possible D match to TRBD2 (6 bases). The CDR3 totals 12 residues. Per the germline V gene, CDR1 is SGHNT and CDR2 is YYREEE (reference sequence). The V end was cut by 10 bases, the J end by 7 bases, with 18 bases between. This CDR3 is CAYSRSGGEQYF. The CDR3, as DNA: TGTGCCTACTCTAGGTCCGGGGGAGAGCAGTACTTC. Looking up the rest from reference TRBV5-4 and TRBJ2-7 gives the full variable domain: ETGVTQSPTHLIKTRGQQVTLRCSSQSGHNTVSWYQQALGQGPQFIFQYYREEENGRGNFPPRFSGLQFPNYSSELNVNALELDDSALYLCAYSRSGGEQYFGPGTRLTVT.

The V gene is TRBV15, the J gene TRBJ1-1; TRBD1 might be the D (6 bases). V lost 0 bases and J 3 bases, leaving 14 bases between the germline ends. This CDR3 has 16 residues. Germline V gene lookup returns CDR1 LNHNV and CDR2 YYDKDF (reference sequence). In nucleotides, the CDR3 is TGTGCCACCAGCAGAGATCGGGGAAAGGGGGACACTGAAGCTTTCTTT. Its protein product is CATSRDRGKGDTEAFF.

V is TRBV19 and J is TRBJ2-3; tentative D call: TRBD2 (6 bases). V was trimmed by 6 bases and J by 4 bases, leaving 11 bases between them. CDR1 and CDR2 from the germline V gene are LNHDA and SQIVND (reference sequence). The CDR3 is made up of 13 amino acids. CDR3 coding DNA: TGTGCCAGTAGCGGGAGTTTAGCAGATACGCAGTATTTT. Protein sequence: CASSGSLADTQYF.

The genes are TRBV15 and TRBJ2-7; D gene uncertain. The CDR3 is 15 amino acids. Germline values: CDR1 LNHNV, CDR2 YYDKDF (reference sequence). V gave up 0 bases and J gave up 7 bases, with 16 bases separating them. The CDR3 is CATSRDGSSGWEQYF. CDR3 in DNA: TGTGCCACCAGCAGAGATGGTAGCAGTGGGTGGGAGCAGTACTTC.

The chain carries TRBV28 and TRBJ1-5; D is possibly TRBD1 (6 bases). CDR3 length: 13 residues. V lost 10 bases to trimming and J lost 4 bases, with 14 bases between them. CDR1 is MDHEN, CDR2 SYDVKM, per germline. The CDR3 spells CATTGTRNQPQHF. The CDR3 nucleotides are TGTGCCACAACCGGGACACGAAATCAGCCCCAGCATTTT.

The chain is built from TRBV6-2 or TRBV6-3 and TRBJ1-5; a possible D gene is TRBD1 (5 bases). Trimming cost V 5 bases and J 0 bases, with 8 bases left between them. The CDR3 has 14 residues. Germline CDR1 MNHEY, CDR2 SVGEGT. For the CDR3, the DNA is TGTGCCAGCAGTGACAGAAATAGCAATCAGCCCCAGCATTTT. This encodes CASSDRNSNQPQHF.

The chain employs TRBV9 and TRBJ2-7, with D maybe TRBD2 (6 bases). CDR1 SGDLS and CDR2 YYNGEE come from the germline V gene. This CDR3 region has 15 residues. Trimming removed 0 bases from V and 0 bases from J, with 10 bases in between. The CDR3 DNA sequence: TGTGCCAGCAGCGTAGGCGAGGGACTCTCCTACGAGCAGTACTTC. Amino acids: CASSVGEGLSYEQYF.

This chain connects TRBV4-2 to TRBJ2-1; TRBD2 aligns across 8 bases. With 0 bases clipped from V and 8 bases from J, the junction kept 6 bases outside the gene matches. In germline, CDR1 is LGHNA, CDR2 YNFKEQ. CDR3 length: 15 residues. The CDR3 sequence: CASSQDRTSSDEQFF. The CDR3 DNA is TGTGCCAGCAGCCAAGACCGGACTAGCAGCGATGAGCAGTTCTTC.

The chain combines TRBV11-3 with TRBJ1-6; TRBD1 might be the D (5 bases). The CDR3 sequence is 13 residues long. V was cut by 3 bases and J by 6 bases, with 6 bases left in between. CDR1 is SGHNT, CDR2 YENEEA, per germline. CDR3 protein: CASSFDSNSPLHF. In DNA form, the CDR3 reads TGTGCCAGCAGCTTCGACAGTAATTCACCCCTCCACTTT.

The chain links TRBV6-2 or TRBV6-3 to TRBJ2-7; D uncertain. Per germline, CDR1 MNHEY and CDR2 SVGEGT. V shed 4 bases and J shed 3 bases, with 13 bases lying between them. The length of the CDR3 is 14 residues. Written as DNA, the CDR3 is TGTGCCAGCAGTTCTCCGGTCACTGTCTACGAGCAGTACTTC. Its translation: CASSSPVTVYEQYF.

This clone was seen a few times. The V and J genes are TRBV7-9 and TRBJ1-4; 7 bases map to TRBD1. J lost 8 bases, V lost 5 bases, and 8 bases had no gene match. Per the germline V gene, CDR1 is SEHNR and CDR2 is FQNEAQ (reference sequence). The length of the CDR3 is 14 residues. As DNA, the CDR3 is TGTGCCAGCAGCCCAGGGGGGTTCGAGGAAAAACTGTTTTTT. Translating gives CASSPGGFEEKLFF. The full variable domain, rest sourced from reference TRBV7-9 and TRBJ1-4, is DTGVSQNPRHKITKRGQNVTFRCDPISEHNRLYWYRQTLGQGPEFLTYFQNEAQLEKSRLLSDRFSAERPKGSFSTLEIQRTEQGDSAMYLCASSPGGFEEKLFFGSGTQLSVL.

The rearrangement links TRBV12-3 or TRBV12-4 to TRBJ2-7; maybe TRBD2 (5 bases). CDR3 length equals 13 residues. Trimming removed 1 base at V and 1 base at J, with 5 bases between. In DNA, the CDR3 is TGTGCCAGCAGTTTAGGGAGGTCCTACGAGCAGTACTTC. The encoded protein is CASSLGRSYEQYF.

V and J are TRBV12-3 or TRBV12-4 and TRBJ1-2, with 8 nucleotides matching TRBD1. With 6 bases clipped from V and 6 bases from J, the junction kept 6 bases outside the gene matches. This CDR3 has 13 residues. The CDR3 sequence: CASRDRETNGYTF. Written as DNA, the CDR3 is TGTGCCAGCAGGGACAGGGAGACGAATGGCTACACCTTC.

This chain's CDR3 is CASDFRAFAKNIQYF. CDR3 bases: TGTGCCAGCGACTTTCGTGCCTTCGCCAAAAACATTCAGTACTTC. V and J are TRBV2 and TRBJ2-4; D is ambiguous. Germline V lookup: CDR1 SNHLY, CDR2 FYNNEI. The CDR3 is 15 residues long. V was cut by 8 bases and J by 1 base, with 15 bases left in between.

This clone was seen only once. V and J are TRBV6-5 and TRBJ1-2; no definite D call. Per germline, CDR1 MNHEY and CDR2 SVGAGI. V dropped 6 bases and J dropped 4 bases, with 9 bases sitting between them. The CDR3 spans 12 residues. Here the CDR3 reads CASRLIGYGYTF. The CDR3 coding sequence is TGTGCCAGCAGACTCATCGGCTATGGCTACACCTTC.

CDR3 DNA sequence: TGTGCCTTGCTGACTAGCGGGAGAGGTGATGAGACCCAGTACTTC. Amino acid sequence: CALLTSGRGDETQYF. The V gene is TRBV10-3, the J gene TRBJ2-5, with TRBD2 matching over 12 bases. This CDR3 is 15 amino acids long. Germline-derived CDR1 and CDR2 are ENHRY and SYGVKD. J gave up 5 bases and V 11 bases, and 12 bases lay outside the gene matches.

The chain employs TRBV4-1 and TRBJ2-7; D might be TRBD2 (6 bases). V lost 4 bases and J 3 bases, leaving 28 bases between the germline ends. The CDR3 runs 19 residues. Germline V gives CDR1 MGHRA, CDR2 YSYEKL. Here the CDR3 DNA reads TGCGCCAGCAGCCGAACGCCCGGGGACGGACTTGGTAGCGGCTACGAGCAGTACTTC. Translated, it gives CASSRTPGDGLGSGYEQYF.

This clone was seen once. The rearrangement uses TRBV5-5 and TRBJ1-2; 10 bases map to TRBD1. The germline CDR1 and CDR2 sequences are SGHKS and YYEKEE (reference sequence). V lost 4 bases to trimming and J lost 2 bases; unmatched junction nucleotides: 5. CDR3 size: 15 residues. DNA of the CDR3: TGTGCCAGCAGCCCGGGACAGGGGAAAAACTATGGCTACACCTTC. Amino acids: CASSPGQGKNYGYTF.